The 3 T cell receptor beta chains below all came from one sample that was sequenced in a study of blood T cell repertoires in COVID-19. Repertoires were generated with immunoSEQ multiplex PCR, while TCRdb's copy carries only in-frame clones and drops some. The repertoire includes 120,000 to 150,000 clones, more than 75% of them detected once, and 6% to 7% sits in the top ten. Sequencing was performed on peripheral blood. The source of these receptors is an older man with acute or convalescent COVID-19.

In its sample, this clone was seen once. This rearrangement joins TRBV18 to TRBJ2-2, with 7 bases aligning to TRBD1. Trimming at V came to 1 base and at J to 1 base, leaving 3 bases not matched to a gene. This CDR3 has 16 amino acids. Germline V CDR1 and CDR2: KGHSH, LQKENI. CDR3 sequence (DNA): TGTGCCAGCTCACCACAACGGACAGGGAACACCGGGGAGCTGTTTTTT. Translating gives CASSPQRTGNTGELFF.

The V gene is TRBV19, the J gene TRBJ2-1; 9 bases are shared with TRBD2. CDR1 and CDR2 from the germline V gene are LNHDA and SQIVND (reference sequence). The CDR3 loop spans 17 amino acids. After removal of 1 base from V and 2 bases from J, the junction contained 6 bases not matched to a gene. Here the CDR3 reads CASSIGSREGPYNEQFF. The DNA of the CDR3 is TGTGCCAGTAGTATAGGATCGCGGGAGGGCCCCTACAATGAGCAGTTCTTC.

V and J are TRBV3-1 (or the pseudogene TRBV3-2) and TRBJ1-2; weak D call: TRBD1 (6 bases). The germline V gene has CDR1 LGHDT and CDR2 YNNKEL (reference sequence). The CDR3 runs 14 residues. V gave up 1 base and J gave up 8 bases, with 14 bases separating them. CDR3 sequence (DNA): TGTGCCAGCAGCCAAGTTCCAGGACAGACCGGCTACACCTTC. Amino acids: CASSQVPGQTGYTF.